The clone carrying this TCR beta chain was detected many times. Its antigen remains unknown. This specimen belongs to a study of CD8 T cells in ankylosing spondylitis. General study points: Earlier studies detected some motif variants in reactive arthritis synovial fluid and blood. Made up of several highly homologous variants, a TCR beta motif appeared characteristic of ankylosing spondylitis blood. There was reportedly significant enrichment of clones that were disease-linked in matched ankylosing spondylitis synovial fluid.

TCRdb independently ran MiXCR on the 5' RACE reads; one entry per CDR3 protein. The repertoire holds about 220,000 distinct CDR3 sequences, with roughly 6.6% as singletons. This receptor was obtained from a male donor with ankylosing spondylitis. The source material was blood, either unsorted or a sorted T cell fraction (not recorded which).

CDR3 amino acids: CASSLRAEQFF. The CDR3 region has the DNA TGTGCCAGCAGTTTGAGAGCTGAGCAGTTCTTC. The chain is built from TRBV12-3 or TRBV12-4 and TRBJ2-1; D is undetermined. The CDR3 spans 11 residues. V was trimmed by 3 bases and J by 9 bases, leaving 6 bases between them.